The rows below give T cell receptor beta chains drawn from one sample of a study of type 1 and type 2 diabetes patients. TCRdb processed the multiplex PCR reads anew with MiXCR; each CDR3 protein has one entry. Here the sample spans 250,000 or so distinct CDR3 sequences, 47% being singletons. Material for sequencing was peripheral blood mononuclear cells (PBMCs). The source of these receptors is a man in his late teens or twenties with type 2 diabetes. Each CDR3 is given with its conserved first and last residue. A D gene is named only where the DNA matches it firmly. The size of a clone is reported for some rows only, either as once, few or many, or as a class for expanded clones.

j_call v_call d_call clone_size cdr3_nt cdr3_aa
TRBJ2-5 TRBV19 TRBD2 . TGTGCCAGTAGTACCCAAACGGGACTACCCCAAGAGACCCAGTACTTC CASSTQTGLPQETQYF
TRBJ2-7 TRBV20-1 . . TGCAGTGCGAAAGGGTACAGCCCCTACGAGCAGTACTTC CSAKGYSPYEQYF
TRBJ1-2 TRBV28 . . TGTGCCAGCAGTTTGGGGAAGGGGAACTATGGCTACACCTTC CASSLGKGNYGYTF
TRBJ2-7 TRBV28 . . TGTGCCAGCAGTTCAACCGGGACACGCGGCCTCGAGCAGTACTTC CASSSTGTRGLEQYF
TRBJ1-4 TRBV2 . . TGTGCCAGCAGTGAACCGGGGGGTGAAAAACTGTTTTTT CASSEPGGEKLFF
TRBJ1-1 TRBV2 . few TGTGCCAGCAGTGTAGAGGACACTCGCGAGGCTGAAGCTTTCTTT CASSVEDTREAEAFF
TRBJ2-7 TRBV6-5 TRBD2 . TGTGCCAGCAGCCAAGGGAGCGGGGGACTTTACGAGCAGTACTTC CASSQGSGGLYEQYF
TRBJ1-6 TRBV27 TRBD1 . TGTGCCAGCAGTGAAGCGCTTTTATGGACAGGGATGTATTCACCCCTCCACTTT CASSEALLWTGMYSPLHF
TRBJ2-5 TRBV25-1 TRBD1 many TGTGCCAGCAGGGAGGGGACAGGGGGCGGAGAGACCCAGTACTTC CASREGTGGGETQYF
TRBJ2-1 TRBV4-1 TRBD2 few TGCGCCAGCAGCTCGCCCGGGGCGGGAGCTTCCCAGTTCTTC CASSSPGAGASQFF
TRBJ1-1 TRBV10-3 TRBD1 once TGTGCCACCGACCAGGGGGTGAACACTGAAGCTTTCTTT CATDQGVNTEAFF
TRBJ1-1 TRBV6-5 . few TGTGCCAGCAGTTACGGCAGGGAGAACACTGAAGCTTTCTTT CASSYGRENTEAFF
TRBJ2-7 TRBV28 . . TGTGCCAGCAGTATCGGAGGGCCTTGGTACGAGCAGTACTTC CASSIGGPWYEQYF
TRBJ2-7 TRBV7-8 . . TGCGCCAGCAGCCAGGATTACGTCTCCTACGAGCAGTACTTC CASSQDYVSYEQYF
TRBJ2-7 TRBV29-1 . few TGCAGCGTTGAGTGGCTCCACTCCTACGAGCAGTACTTC CSVEWLHSYEQYF
TRBJ2-5 TRBV18 . . TGTGCCAGCCCCCGAGGGGGGGGAGGAGAGACCCAGTACTTC CASPRGGGGETQYF
TRBJ2-7 TRBV11-3 . . TGTGCCAGCAGCTTAAAAGGAACGGTCCCGGTGTACTTC CASSLKGTVPVYF
TRBJ2-3 TRBV19 TRBD2 few TGTGCCAGTAGTATCTTCGCGATTGCGGGAGGACTTACTACAGATACGCAGTATTTT CASSIFAIAGGLTTDTQYF
TRBJ1-1 TRBV27 TRBD1 few TGTGCCAGCAAGGACAGGGCGTTCACTGAAGCTTTCTTT CASKDRAFTEAFF
TRBJ2-7 TRBV7-3 TRBD2 few TGTGCCAGCAGCTACCCCGGGACTAGCGGGGGGAGCTCCTACGAGCAGTACTTC CASSYPGTSGGSSYEQYF
TRBJ2-1 TRBV7-2 . . TGTGCCAGCAGCACCAGGGTTACCTACAATGAGCAGTTCTTC CASSTRVTYNEQFF
TRBJ2-7 TRBV28 . . TGTGCCAGCGGAGGGACGGAACACTACGAGCAGTACTTC CASGGTEHYEQYF